Detailed here is one T cell receptor (beta chain). The data were taken from a study of OX40 agonist ivuxolimab in advanced cancers. Clones were sequenced by immunoSEQ multiplex PCR, and TCRdb holds only the in-frame ones, with some missing. The table records around 33,000 clones, roughly 89% of them present only once. The origin of this receptor is an adult with an advanced solid tumor such as melanoma, head and neck, liver or kidney cancer. The specimen was CD4+ or CD8+ T cells sorted from blood, collected in a trial of the OX40 agonist ivuxolimab.

CDR3 sequence: CSVRGSGNQPQHF. The CDR3 nucleotides are TGCAGCGTTCGAGGGTCTGGGAATCAGCCCCAGCATTTT. This chain connects TRBV29-1 to TRBJ1-5, with D unclear. CDR3 length equals 13 residues. V lost 5 bases and J 4 bases, leaving 12 bases between the germline ends. Germline assignment: CDR1 SQVTM and CDR2 ANQGSEA.